This TCR beta chain comes out of a study of blood T cell repertoires in COVID-19. About the study: Sites in the United States, Italy and Spain provided acute and convalescent COVID-19 samples.

The CDR3 spans 16 residues. Between the trimmed V and J ends, which lost 1 base and 3 bases, there was a span of 10 bases. Germline assignment: CDR1 SNHLY and CDR2 FYNNEI. Donors in Cohort 3 counted as recovered after two negative PCRs, clearance, or symptom resolution. TCRdb keeps only in-frame clones here, not all; method: immunoSEQ multiplex PCR. The sample includes 200,000 to 250,000 clones, 70% to 85% of them seen just once. The chain links TRBV2 to TRBJ1-6, with unresolved D. The source is a man aged 60-69 years who had recovered from COVID-19. The specimen was PBMCs or T cells enriched from blood (not recorded which). In nucleotides, the CDR3 is TGTGCCAGCAGTGAAGGGTCGGTCATCTATAATTCACCCCTCCACTTT. It translates to CASSEGSVIYNSPLHF.